The rows below give T cell receptor beta chains drawn from one sample of a study of cytomegalovirus exposure and HLA in healthy donors. Clones were sequenced by immunoSEQ multiplex PCR, and TCRdb holds only the in-frame ones, with some missing. The sample contains 130,000 to 150,000 clones, approximately 78% of which appear only once. Source material: PBMCs. These receptors all stem from a woman between 40 and 50 years old in good health and CMV-seropositive. Each CDR3 is given without its conserved first and last residue.

>TRBV21-1
ASSKAGTGYTGQY
>TRBV7-7
ASSYKGTGEEKLF
>TRBV7-6
ASSLAGGRDEQY
>TRBV5-1
ASSLGQYSNQPQH
>TRBV11-2
ASSLVTGGADTQY
>TRBV9
ASSAGTGRAEAF
>TRBV4-1
ASSQDWTTEETQY
>TRBV18
ASSPDRGHGNTIY
>TRBV7-6
ASSLVPDRDGSYEQY
>TRBV6-5
ASAPTGTDTDTQY
>TRBV19
ASSIVAGPGDEQF
>TRBV6-5
ASSKSRDRGPEAF
>TRBV28
ASSSQGAEAF
>TRBV5-8
ASSQTYEQY
>TRBV5-8
ASSLSGRGRYNGELF
>TRBV6-5
ASSLLSSIDTGELF
>TRBV5-1
ASSLVPQGGNEKLF